A selection of T cell receptor beta chains follows, all from one sample in a study of T-cell memory formation after mild COVID-19. TCRdb reprocessed the 5' RACE reads with MiXCR, giving one entry per CDR3 protein. The sample contains a few hundred thousand distinct CDR3 sequences, around 28% of which appear only once. The sequenced sample was PBMCs or a T cell subset sorted from them (not recorded which). Source of these receptors: an adult woman who had mild COVID-19 (a few samples of this study predate the infection). Cell type and time point are not known. Each CDR3 is given with its conserved first and last residue. D genes are given only for firm matches. Expanded clones get a size class; other rows say once, few or many, or leave the size out.

cdr3_aa: CASSTGQGWSGANVLTF
cdr3_nt: TGCGCCAGCAGCACGGGACAGGGTTGGTCTGGGGCCAACGTCCTGACTTTC
d_call: TRBD1
clone_size: NA
j_call: TRBJ2-6
v_call: TRBV5-1

cdr3_aa: CASEWRVGEQYF
cdr3_nt: TGTGCCAGTGAGTGGAGGGTAGGGGAGCAGTACTTC
d_call: NA
clone_size: NA
j_call: TRBJ2-7
v_call: TRBV25-1

cdr3_aa: CASSSMDRTYEQYF
cdr3_nt: TGTGCCAGCAGCTCCATGGACAGAACCTACGAGCAGTACTTC
d_call: NA
clone_size: NA
j_call: TRBJ2-7
v_call: TRBV7-9

cdr3_aa: CASNSGPGSDEQFF
cdr3_nt: TGCGCCAGCAATAGCGGGCCAGGGAGCGATGAGCAGTTCTTC
d_call: TRBD2
clone_size: few
j_call: TRBJ2-1
v_call: TRBV5-1

cdr3_aa: CASSPPEGDEQYF
cdr3_nt: TGTGCCAGCAGCCCCCCTGAGGGTGACGAGCAGTACTTC
d_call: NA
clone_size: NA
j_call: TRBJ2-7
v_call: TRBV7-9

cdr3_aa: CASRTEQPQHF
cdr3_nt: TGTGCCAGCAGGACGGAGCAGCCCCAGCATTTT
d_call: NA
clone_size: few
j_call: TRBJ1-5
v_call: TRBV6-6

cdr3_aa: CASSEIGTGGNTGELFF
cdr3_nt: TGTGCCAGCAGTGAAATAGGGACAGGTGGAAACACCGGGGAGCTGTTTTTT
d_call: TRBD1
clone_size: NA
j_call: TRBJ2-2
v_call: TRBV25-1

cdr3_aa: CASSFLSISTDTQYF
cdr3_nt: TGTGCCAGCAGCTTTTTATCGATTAGCACAGATACGCAGTATTTT
d_call: NA
clone_size: NA
j_call: TRBJ2-3
v_call: TRBV7-2

cdr3_aa: CASSQSGLYEQYF
cdr3_nt: TGCGCCAGCAGCCAGTCAGGGCTCTACGAGCAGTACTTC
d_call: NA
clone_size: NA
j_call: TRBJ2-7
v_call: TRBV4-1

cdr3_aa: CASSDAETQYF
cdr3_nt: TGCGCCAGCAGCGACGCGGAGACCCAGTACTTC
d_call: NA
clone_size: many
j_call: TRBJ2-5
v_call: TRBV5-1

cdr3_aa: CASSPSQETQYF
cdr3_nt: TGTGCCAGCTCACCATCACAAGAGACCCAGTACTTC
d_call: NA
clone_size: few
j_call: TRBJ2-5
v_call: TRBV18

cdr3_aa: CASSLDTGTGELFF
cdr3_nt: TGCGCCAGCAGCTTGGATACAGGGACCGGGGAGCTGTTTTTT
d_call: NA
clone_size: few
j_call: TRBJ2-2
v_call: TRBV5-1

cdr3_aa: CASSFGTGKTREQFF
cdr3_nt: TGTGCCAGCAGCTTCGGGACAGGGAAAACCCGAGAGCAGTTCTTC
d_call: TRBD1
clone_size: few
j_call: TRBJ2-1
v_call: TRBV7-2

cdr3_aa: CASSDIAGTQETQYF
cdr3_nt: TGTGCCAGCAGTGATATAGCGGGAACACAAGAGACCCAGTACTTC
d_call: TRBD2
clone_size: few
j_call: TRBJ2-5
v_call: TRBV12-3/TRBV12-4

cdr3_aa: CASSQYRTSGNTDTQYF
cdr3_nt: TGTGCCAGCAGTCAGTATAGGACTAGCGGAAACACAGATACGCAGTATTTT
d_call: TRBD2
clone_size: many
j_call: TRBJ2-3
v_call: TRBV6-1

cdr3_aa: CASSFGTGERGDTQYF
cdr3_nt: TGTGCCAGCAGCTTTGGGACAGGGGAACGGGGAGATACGCAGTATTTT
d_call: TRBD1
clone_size: few
j_call: TRBJ2-3
v_call: TRBV11-3

cdr3_aa: CASSLGGAAFF
cdr3_nt: TGTGCCAGCAGCTTAGGCGGCGCAGCTTTCTTT
d_call: NA
clone_size: NA
j_call: TRBJ1-1
v_call: TRBV11-2

cdr3_aa: CATSDKGVYTF
cdr3_nt: TGTGCCACCAGTGACAAGGGGGTCTACACCTTC
d_call: NA
clone_size: few
j_call: TRBJ1-2
v_call: TRBV24-1

cdr3_aa: CASSLRTTYEQYF
cdr3_nt: TGTGCCAGCAGCCTTCGGACTACCTACGAGCAGTACTTC
d_call: NA
clone_size: few
j_call: TRBJ2-7
v_call: TRBV14

cdr3_aa: CASSQYRGLSYEQYF
cdr3_nt: TGCGCCAGCAGCCAATACAGGGGGCTATCCTACGAGCAGTACTTC
d_call: TRBD1
clone_size: once
j_call: TRBJ2-7
v_call: TRBV4-3

cdr3_aa: CASSLPWDTGELFF
cdr3_nt: TGTGCCAGCAGCTTACCCTGGGACACCGGGGAGCTGTTTTTT
d_call: NA
clone_size: NA
j_call: TRBJ2-2
v_call: TRBV11-2

cdr3_aa: CASRGQGAYEQYF
cdr3_nt: TGTGCCTCCCGGGGACAGGGGGCCTACGAGCAGTACTTC
d_call: TRBD1
clone_size: NA
j_call: TRBJ2-7
v_call: TRBV6-6

cdr3_aa: CASRRTSGDIQETQYF
cdr3_nt: TGTGCCAGCAGAAGGACTAGCGGGGACATACAAGAGACCCAGTACTTC
d_call: TRBD2
clone_size: NA
j_call: TRBJ2-5
v_call: TRBV7-9

cdr3_aa: CASSKTGPRGEQYF
cdr3_nt: TGTGCCAGCAGTAAGACAGGGCCCCGAGGCGAGCAGTACTTC
d_call: TRBD1
clone_size: NA
j_call: TRBJ2-7
v_call: TRBV6-5

cdr3_aa: CASSSYSTSATNEKLFF
cdr3_nt: TGTGCCAGCAGCTCCTACAGCACTTCTGCAACTAATGAAAAACTGTTTTTT
d_call: NA
clone_size: few
j_call: TRBJ1-4
v_call: TRBV7-2

cdr3_aa: CASSLVGQGHTEAFF
cdr3_nt: TGTGCCAGCAGCTTAGTGGGACAGGGTCACACTGAAGCTTTCTTT
d_call: TRBD1
clone_size: NA
j_call: TRBJ1-1
v_call: TRBV11-2

cdr3_aa: CASSQIEQTKNIQYF
cdr3_nt: TGCGCCAGCAGTCAAATCGAGCAGACTAAAAACATTCAGTACTTC
d_call: NA
clone_size: many
j_call: TRBJ2-4
v_call: TRBV23-1

cdr3_aa: CASSNLNVGTGRDGYTF
cdr3_nt: TGTGCCAGCAGTAATTTAAACGTCGGGACAGGGCGAGATGGCTACACCTTC
d_call: TRBD1
clone_size: NA
j_call: TRBJ1-2
v_call: TRBV6-5

cdr3_aa: CASSLRGDGANVLTF
cdr3_nt: TGCGCCAGCAGCCTTAGGGGGGACGGGGCCAACGTCCTGACTTTC
d_call: NA
clone_size: NA
j_call: TRBJ2-6
v_call: TRBV5-1

cdr3_aa: CASSQGPSGGPPSTDTQYF
cdr3_nt: TGTGCCAGCAGCCAAGGCCCTAGCGGGGGACCTCCTAGCACAGATACGCAGTATTTT
d_call: TRBD2
clone_size: few
j_call: TRBJ2-3
v_call: TRBV3-1

cdr3_aa: CAWSEGDSMNTEAFF
cdr3_nt: TGTGCCTGGAGCGAAGGGGACAGCATGAACACTGAAGCTTTCTTT
d_call: TRBD1
clone_size: once
j_call: TRBJ1-1
v_call: TRBV30

cdr3_aa: CASSQGHRGAYNEQFF
cdr3_nt: TGCGCCAGCAGCCAAGGGCACCGGGGGGCCTACAATGAGCAGTTCTTC
d_call: TRBD2
clone_size: few
j_call: TRBJ2-1
v_call: TRBV4-3